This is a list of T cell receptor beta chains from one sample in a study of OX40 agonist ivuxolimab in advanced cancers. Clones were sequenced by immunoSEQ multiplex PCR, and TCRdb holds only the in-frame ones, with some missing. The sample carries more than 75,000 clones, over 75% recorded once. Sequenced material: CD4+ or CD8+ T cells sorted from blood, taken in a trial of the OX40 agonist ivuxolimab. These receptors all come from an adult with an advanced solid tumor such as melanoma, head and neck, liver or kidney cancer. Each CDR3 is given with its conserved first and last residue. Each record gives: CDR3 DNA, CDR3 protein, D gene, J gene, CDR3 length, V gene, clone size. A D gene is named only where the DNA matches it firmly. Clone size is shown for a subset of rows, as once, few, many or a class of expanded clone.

TGCGCCAGCAGCCAAGTTTCCGCAGGGAAGAATGAAAAACTGTTTTTT,CASSQVSAGKNEKLFF,.,TRBJ1-4,16,TRBV4-3,.
TGTGCCACCAGCAGAGATTGGGCTAGCGGGAGCACAGATACGCAGTATTTT,CATSRDWASGSTDTQYF,TRBD2,TRBJ2-3,17,TRBV15,.
TGTGCCAGCAGGCCGACCCCAACTAATGAAAAACTGTTTTTT,CASRPTPTNEKLFF,.,TRBJ1-4,14,TRBV2,.
TGTGCCAGCAGTCGGTTAGCGGGAGTGACAGATACGCAGTATTTT,CASSRLAGVTDTQYF,TRBD2,TRBJ2-3,15,TRBV2,.
TGTGCCAGCAGGGCTACCTTGGGGACTGGGACCTACGAGCAGTACTTC,CASRATLGTGTYEQYF,.,TRBJ2-7,16,TRBV7-8,.
TGTGCCAGCTCACCTTGGGTTCCCGGGACAGGAGGGTCACCCCTCCACTTT,CASSPWVPGTGGSPLHF,TRBD1,TRBJ1-6,17,TRBV18,.
TGTGCCAGCAACCTGGGGGCAGGGGTATTGGAAAAACTGTTTTTT,CASNLGAGVLEKLFF,.,TRBJ1-4,15,TRBV7-8,.
TGTGCCAGCACCGAACCTGGGGCCAACGTCCTGACTTTC,CASTEPGANVLTF,.,TRBJ2-6,13,TRBV6-5,.
TGTGCCTGTCGACGTCCTAGTAGAATATATGGCTACACCTTC,CACRRPSRIYGYTF,.,TRBJ1-2,14,TRBV30,few
TGTGCCAGTAGTGCCGCGGGGGTAGTTACGGCTTTCTTT,CASSAAGVVTAFF,.,TRBJ1-1,13,TRBV19,once
TGTGCCAGCAGTGAGGACCGACTAGCGGGAGGTACCTACGAGCAGTACTTC,CASSEDRLAGGTYEQYF,TRBD2,TRBJ2-7,17,TRBV2,.
TGTGCCAGCAGCTTCTGGACAGGCAACACTGAAGCTTTCTTT,CASSFWTGNTEAFF,TRBD1,TRBJ1-1,14,TRBV5-5,.
TGTGCCAGCAGTTTACCATTGGTAGTGAACACTGAAGCTTTCTTT,CASSLPLVVNTEAFF,.,TRBJ1-1,15,TRBV28,once
TGTGCCAGCAGCAACAGGGGGCTTCGGGGGGACTCCTATAATTCACCCCTCCACTTT,CASSNRGLRGDSYNSPLHF,TRBD1,TRBJ1-6,19,TRBV7-9,.
TGTGCCAGTAGGCCCACGGACAGGGGGCGAGTCGGGGAGCTGTTTTTT,CASRPTDRGRVGELFF,TRBD1,TRBJ2-2,16,TRBV19,once
TGTGCCAGCAGCCGACTAGCCCCATTTTACGAGCAGTACTTC,CASSRLAPFYEQYF,TRBD2,TRBJ2-7,14,TRBV7-2,.
TGTGCCAGCAGCCTGGAGGACAGGGGGAACACTGAAGCTTTCTTT,CASSLEDRGNTEAFF,TRBD1,TRBJ1-1,15,TRBV5-8,.
TGTGCCTGGGCGTATGCTCATCGGACTAGCGGGAGGAGGGATGAGCAGTTCTTC,CAWAYAHRTSGRRDEQFF,TRBD2,TRBJ2-1,18,TRBV30,once
TGTGCCAGCAGTCGGACGGGACAGGATTATGGCTACACCTTC,CASSRTGQDYGYTF,TRBD1,TRBJ1-2,14,TRBV6-6,.
TGTGCCAGCAGCCAGCGGACAGGGCTCGGCACTGAAGCTTTCTTT,CASSQRTGLGTEAFF,TRBD1,TRBJ1-1,15,TRBV9,.
TGTGCCAGCAGTTCAGGATCGACAGGGGTGAGTGGCTACACCTTC,CASSSGSTGVSGYTF,TRBD1,TRBJ1-2,15,TRBV5-4,.
TGTGCCAGCAGCTTCGGGGACAGGCTTTACACTGAAGCTTTCTTT,CASSFGDRLYTEAFF,TRBD1,TRBJ1-1,15,TRBV7-2,.
TGTGCCAGCAGTTCTAGGACAGCCGAGCAGTACTTC,CASSSRTAEQYF,.,TRBJ2-7,12,TRBV28,.
TGTGCCAGCAGCTTCCGACAGGGAGGCACTAATGAAAAACTGTTTTTT,CASSFRQGGTNEKLFF,TRBD1,TRBJ1-4,16,TRBV5-4,.
TGTGCCAGCAGCGTCGCAGGGGGTACGACGGATGAGCAGTTCTTC,CASSVAGGTTDEQFF,TRBD1,TRBJ2-1,15,TRBV5-5,.
TGCGCCAGCAGCCAAGATGGAGGAGGGTTGTACAATGAGCAGTTCTTC,CASSQDGGGLYNEQFF,.,TRBJ2-1,16,TRBV4-1,.
TGTGCCAGCAGCGCAACCCCGGGGGGGGATTCACCCCTCCACTTT,CASSATPGGDSPLHF,.,TRBJ1-6,15,TRBV9,few
TGTGCCAGCAGTCCTTCTAAGGCTCGGACCGGGGAGCTGTTTTTT,CASSPSKARTGELFF,.,TRBJ2-2,15,TRBV11-2,.
TGTGCCAGCAGCCGCCCGGGACGGGGAAACATTCAGTACTTC,CASSRPGRGNIQYF,.,TRBJ2-4,14,TRBV7-2,.
TGTGCCAGCAGTTTAGGATTGTCGGGGGCCGGCAATCAGCCCCAGCATTTT,CASSLGLSGAGNQPQHF,.,TRBJ1-5,17,TRBV28,.
TGTGCCAGCAGGGGGGGCACTAACTATGGCTACACCTTC,CASRGGTNYGYTF,.,TRBJ1-2,13,TRBV6-1,.
TGTGCCAGCTCACCATCGTCTCAGAATGAGCAGTTCTTC,CASSPSSQNEQFF,.,TRBJ2-1,13,TRBV18,.
TGCGCCAGCAGCATCCAGGGGAATCAGCCCCAGCATTTT,CASSIQGNQPQHF,.,TRBJ1-5,13,TRBV5-1,.
TGTGCCAGTAGTCCCCAAGCGGGGACCGATGAGCAGTTCTTC,CASSPQAGTDEQFF,TRBD2,TRBJ2-1,14,TRBV19,.
TGCAGCGTTGGTGATTACGAGCAGTACTTC,CSVGDYEQYF,.,TRBJ2-7,10,TRBV29-1,.
TGCGCCAGCAGTTTGACTCTTCCAACAGGGGGCGGTGGCTACACCTTC,CASSLTLPTGGGGYTF,TRBD1,TRBJ1-2,16,TRBV5-1,.
TGTGCCAGCAGCAAGGGACTAGCGGGACAAGAGACCCAGTACTTC,CASSKGLAGQETQYF,TRBD2,TRBJ2-5,15,TRBV2,few
TGCGCCAGCAGCTTGGGACCTCAGGTGCCCGGGGCCAACGTCCTGACTTTC,CASSLGPQVPGANVLTF,.,TRBJ2-6,17,TRBV5-1,once
TGTGCCAGCAGCTTAGAGGGAGGGTACGAGCAGTACTTC,CASSLEGGYEQYF,TRBD2,TRBJ2-7,13,TRBV11-2,once